The present T cell receptor beta chain was sequenced within a study of vaccination effects on CD4 cells after COVID-19. There are 12 residues in the CDR3. V gave up 5 bases and J gave up 10 bases, with 11 bases separating them. To note about this clone: Its antigen is currently unknown.

General study results and limits: Few convalescent patients and no early post-infection timepoints were included in the study. Within healthy vaccinees, only 1 of 255 vaccine-induced clones displayed cross-reactivity with common cold coronaviruses.

Clones were read by immunoSEQ multiplex PCR, and TCRdb kept only the in-frame ones, dropping some. Of about 52,000 clones in the sample, 79% are singletons; the top ten hold around 6%. Sequencing followed a ViraFEST assay step that expanded antigen-specific CD4+ T cells with viral peptide pools. Having been cultured for under twelve days, the cells underwent CD4+ T cell isolation. Vaccinated participants had no history of SARS-CoV-2 infection and tested negative for nucleocapsid antibodies. Culturing of around 1.9 million PBMC per well took place with about 9.4 IU/ml IL-2 and around 10 ug/ml peptides.

The sequence was collected from a human donor who received a COVID-19 vaccine. This sample comprised CD4+ T cells from PBMCs cultured with HCoV-OC43 spike peptides, obtained before COVID-19 vaccination. The subset was: HCoV-OC43 spike overlapping peptide pool stimulation. The J gene is TRBJ1-4, the V gene TRBV12-3 or TRBV12-4; D unclear. This CDR3 is CASSSVGGKLFF. The CDR3 DNA reads as TGTGCCAGCAGTAGCGTAGGTGGAAAACTGTTTTTT.